Presented here are 14 T cell receptor beta chains from one specimen sequenced in a study of a mutant IDH1 vaccine in newly diagnosed glioma. Sequencing was performed with immunoSEQ multiplex PCR; in TCRdb, only in-frame clones are kept and a portion is missing. Counted here are tens of thousands of clones, about 79% occurring once; the ten biggest clones make up around 5.8%. The time point denotes: week 23, last vaccination. Every single dose of the vaccine, 300 ug of mutant IDH1 20-mer peptide, came with topical imiquimod. What these receptors recognize is not known. Specimen: PBMCs, collected from a glioma patient whose treatment included an IDH1 peptide vaccine. These receptors all stem from a woman in her thirties or forties with glioma. Some clones in this sample may be carry-over from other donors' samples.

V usage is TRBV5-6 and J usage is TRBJ1-6; no clear D gene. This CDR3 region has 15 residues. V lost 4 bases to trimming and J lost 8 bases, with 16 bases between them. The V gene's germline CDR1 is SGHDT and CDR2 YYEEEE. The CDR3 here is CASSRFVDGDSPLHF. The CDR3 nucleotides are TGTGCCAGCAGCCGTTTTGTGGACGGGGATTCACCCCTCCACTTT.

The rearrangement joins TRBV7-2 to TRBJ2-5; the D gene is possibly TRBD1 (5 bases). In germline, CDR1 is SGHTA, CDR2 FQGNSA. There are 16 residues in the CDR3. V was pared by 2 bases and J by 5 bases, with 18 bases between. This CDR3 is CASSLQSSGWGETQYF. The CDR3 DNA is TGTGCCAGCAGCTTACAATCGTCAGGGTGGGGCGAGACCCAGTACTTC.

The chain uses TRBV5-4 and TRBJ1-2; D is ambiguous. Germline V CDR1 and CDR2: SGHNT, YYREEE (reference sequence). The CDR3 length is 13 residues. Trimming stripped 0 bases from V and 7 bases from J, with 10 bases between. As DNA, the CDR3 is TGTGCCAGCAGCTTGGGGCCAGACGTTGGCTACACCTTC. This translates into CASSLGPDVGYTF.

V gene TRBV21-1 combines with J gene TRBJ2-7; the DNA was not compared with TRBD2, the D call given in the table. TRBV21-1 is a pseudogene locus. This CDR3 has 14 amino acids. The CDR3 protein is CAIRGDLVFYEQYF. In DNA, the CDR3 is TGTGCCATCCGGGGGGACCTAGTTTTCTACGAGCAGTACTTC.

The V call is TRBV2, the J call TRBJ2-7; 9 bases line up with TRBD2. Germline lookup yields CDR1 SNHLY and CDR2 FYNNEI. V shed 1 base and J 2 bases; nucleotides not matched to a gene: 6. CDR3 length: 16 residues. CDR3 DNA sequence: TGTGCCAGCAGTGAAGTCGTCCTAGCGGGGACCTACGAGCAGTACTTC. Its translation is CASSEVVLAGTYEQYF.

The chain uses TRBV13 and TRBJ1-6, with D perhaps TRBD1 (5 bases). Germline-derived CDR1 and CDR2 are PRHDT and FYEKMQ (reference sequence). The CDR3 length is 14 residues. The ends were cut back, 5 bases at V and 8 bases at J, with 13 bases in the middle. The CDR3 region is CASSQTMGDSPLHF. The DNA of the CDR3 is TGTGCCAGCAGCCAAACGATGGGGGATTCACCCCTCCACTTT.

Only a few counts were recorded for this clone. V and J are TRBV29-1 and TRBJ1-1; D is perhaps TRBD1 (5 bases). V was pared by 7 bases and J by 0 bases, with 12 bases between. Germline lookup yields CDR1 SQVTM and CDR2 ANQGSEA. The CDR3 runs to 13 residues. The CDR3 reads CSATGHLNTEAFF. In DNA, the CDR3 is TGCAGCGCGACCGGACATTTGAACACTGAAGCTTTCTTT.

The rearrangement joins TRBV7-8 to TRBJ2-7; maybe TRBD2 (7 bases). With 0 bases removed from V and 3 bases from J, the gap between germline ends came to 21 bases. The CDR3 length is 18 residues. Per the germline V gene, CDR1 is SGHVS and CDR2 is FQNEAQ. This chain's CDR3 is CASSLAIGGRGSRYEQYF. The DNA for the CDR3 is TGTGCCAGCAGCTTAGCTATCGGGGGGCGGGGTTCCCGCTACGAGCAGTACTTC.

The chain links TRBV6-5 to TRBJ2-3; 8 bases fit TRBD1. Germline V lookup: CDR1 MNHEY, CDR2 SVGAGI. With V trimmed by 6 bases and J by 2 bases, 7 bases remained unmatched. This CDR3 spans 15 amino acids. CDR3 sequence (DNA): TGTGCCAGCAGATTGGGACAGGCCTTCACAGATACGCAGTATTTT. This codes for CASRLGQAFTDTQYF.

V is TRBV4-2 and J is TRBJ1-5; a weak D match, TRBD1 (6 bases). The germline V gene encodes CDR1 LGHNA and CDR2 YNFKEQ. Trimming took 0 bases from V and 5 from J, leaving 17 bases between them. The CDR3 runs to 17 residues. The DNA of the CDR3 is TGTGCCAGCAGCCAAGATCAAAGGCGGCAGGGGTATCAGCCCCAGCATTTT. Translation: CASSQDQRRQGYQPQHF.

V and J are TRBV4-3 and TRBJ2-4, with TRBD1 as a possible D gene (5 bases). V lost 0 bases and J lost 6, with 12 bases in between. CDR3 length: 15 amino acids. Per germline, CDR1 LGHNA and CDR2 YSLEER. The CDR3, as DNA: TGCGCCAGCAGCCAAGATCAGGGTCTGCTAAACATTCAGTACTTC. Its protein product is CASSQDQGLLNIQYF.

The chain employs TRBV4-2 and TRBJ2-5; 10 positions match TRBD2. From germline, CDR1 is LGHNA and CDR2 YNFKEQ. V lost 0 bases to trimming and J lost 2 bases; unmatched junction nucleotides: 12. This CDR3 comprises 19 residues. The CDR3 reads CASSQEYPSGSGEQETQYF. CDR3 bases: TGTGCCAGCAGCCAAGAGTACCCTAGCGGGAGTGGGGAGCAAGAGACCCAGTACTTC.

V and J are TRBV7-3 and TRBJ2-1; D may be TRBD2 (6 bases). Trimming removed 5 bases at V and 9 bases at J, with 11 bases between. Germline V gene data show CDR1 as SGHTA and CDR2 as FQGTGA. The CDR3 spans 12 residues. CDR3 DNA: TGTGCCAGCAGCCAGGAGGGTGGTGAGCAGTTCTTC. Translation gives CASSQEGGEQFF.

The V call is TRBV7-6, the J call TRBJ2-7, with D perhaps TRBD1 or TRBD2 (5 bases each). V was clipped by 5 bases and J by 6 bases, with 11 bases between them. Germline V gene sequence: CDR1 SGHVS, CDR2 FNYEAQ. The CDR3 runs to 12 residues. The chain's CDR3 is CASSPSGGEQYF. CDR3 nucleotides: TGTGCCAGCAGCCCGTCTGGGGGCGAGCAGTACTTC.